This T cell receptor (beta chain) stems from a study of blood T cell repertoires in COVID-19. Turning to the study itself: COVID-19 samples, acute and convalescent, were from the United States, Italy and Spain. T cells, B-cell-depleted T cells, or PBMCs supplied cDNA or gDNA.

The CDR3 has 15 residues. Trimming cost V 1 base and J 1 base; bases outside gene matches: 3. Germline loops: CDR1 SEHNR, CDR2 FQNEAQ (reference sequence). Original processing methods: Reference gene primer amplification yielded estimated nucleated cell counts. Clones were sequenced by immunoSEQ multiplex PCR, and TCRdb holds only the in-frame ones, with some missing. The D gene and trimming were derived from the DNA, and the V and J assignments and clone size from that table. The sample lists 15,000 to 20,000 clones; approximately 85% were seen once. The source material was peripheral blood. The rearrangement uses TRBV7-9 and TRBJ1-2; 7 bases line up with TRBD1. The receptor comes from a man aged 80 or over with acute or convalescent COVID-19. CDR3 sequence: CASSLGQGVNYGYTF. CDR3 in DNA: TGTGCCAGCAGCTTAGGACAGGGCGTTAACTATGGCTACACCTTC.